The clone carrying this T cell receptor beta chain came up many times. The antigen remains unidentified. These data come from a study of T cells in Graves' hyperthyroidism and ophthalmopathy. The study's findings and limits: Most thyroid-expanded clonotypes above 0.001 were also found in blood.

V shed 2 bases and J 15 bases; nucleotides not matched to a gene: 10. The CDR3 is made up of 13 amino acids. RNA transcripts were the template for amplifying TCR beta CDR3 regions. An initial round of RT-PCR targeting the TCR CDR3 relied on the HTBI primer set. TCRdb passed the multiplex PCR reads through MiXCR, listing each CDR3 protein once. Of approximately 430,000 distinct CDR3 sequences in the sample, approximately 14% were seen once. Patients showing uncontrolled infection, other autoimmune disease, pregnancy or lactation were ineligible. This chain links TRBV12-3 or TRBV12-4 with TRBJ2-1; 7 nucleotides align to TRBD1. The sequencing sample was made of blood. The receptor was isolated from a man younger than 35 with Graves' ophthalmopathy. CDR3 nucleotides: TGTGCCAGCAGTTTAACCCGGGACAGCCCGAGGTTCTTC. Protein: CASSLTRDSPRFF.